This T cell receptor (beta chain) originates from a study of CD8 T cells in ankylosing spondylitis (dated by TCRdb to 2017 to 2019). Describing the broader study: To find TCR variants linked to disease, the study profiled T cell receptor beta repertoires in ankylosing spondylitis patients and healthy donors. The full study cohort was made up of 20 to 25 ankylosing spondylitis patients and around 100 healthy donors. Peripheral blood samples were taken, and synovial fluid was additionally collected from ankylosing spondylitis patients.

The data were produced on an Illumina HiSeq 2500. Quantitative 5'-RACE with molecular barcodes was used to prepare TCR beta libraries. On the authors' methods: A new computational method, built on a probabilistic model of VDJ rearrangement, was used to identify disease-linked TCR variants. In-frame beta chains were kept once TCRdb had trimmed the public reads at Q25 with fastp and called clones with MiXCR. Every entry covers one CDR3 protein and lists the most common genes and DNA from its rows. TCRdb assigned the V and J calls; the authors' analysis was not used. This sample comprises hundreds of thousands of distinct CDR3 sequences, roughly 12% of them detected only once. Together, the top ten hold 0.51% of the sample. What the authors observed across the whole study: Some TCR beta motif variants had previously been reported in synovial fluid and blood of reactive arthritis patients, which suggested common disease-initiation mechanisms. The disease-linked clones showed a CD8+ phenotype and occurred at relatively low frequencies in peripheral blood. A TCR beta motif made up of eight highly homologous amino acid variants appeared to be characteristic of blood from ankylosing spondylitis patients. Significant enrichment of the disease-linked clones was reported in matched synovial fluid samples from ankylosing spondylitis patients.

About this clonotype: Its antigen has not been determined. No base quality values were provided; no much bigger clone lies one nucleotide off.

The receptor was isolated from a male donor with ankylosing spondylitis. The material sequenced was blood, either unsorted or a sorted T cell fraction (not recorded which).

The nucleotide sequence is TGTGCCAGCAGTTATCCGGGACTCACTGAAGCTTTCTTT. This is translated as CASSYPGLTEAFF. The V and J segments used are TRBV28 and TRBJ1-1; the D region possibly corresponds to TRBD1 (5 bases align). V gives up 4 bases and J gives up 4 bases, and the segment between their germline ends measures 10 bases. Sequences MDHEN (CDR1) and SYDVKM (CDR2) are obtained from the germline V gene. The CDR3 measures 13 amino acids from cysteine to phenylalanine. This entry keeps only the CDR3 DNA: 39 bases, framed from base 1.